Following are 10 T cell receptor beta chains from one sample sequenced in a study of blood T cell repertoires in COVID-19. Sequenced by immunoSEQ multiplex PCR; TCRdb stores in-frame clones only, minus some. Of under 200,000 clones listed, roughly 80% were seen once; the top ten hold roughly 8%. The source material was PBMCs or T cells enriched from blood (not recorded which). These receptors were collected from a woman in her forties or fifties who had recovered from COVID-19.

V and J are TRBV5-1 and TRBJ2-5, with TRBD2 matching 13 bases. V was pared by 2 bases and J by 4 bases, with 8 bases of the junction left unmatched. The V gene's germline CDR1 is SGHRS and CDR2 YFSETQ. There are 17 residues in the CDR3. The CDR3 coding sequence is TGCGCCAGCAGCTTCGGGACTAGCGGGGCAGGAGGAGAGACCCAGTACTTC. Amino acids: CASSFGTSGAGGETQYF.

The CDR3 DNA reads as TGCGCCAGCAGCCAAGACCCCCAGGGGCAATCGAAATTAGCCAAAAACATTCAGTACTTC. Residues: CASSQDPQGQSKLAKNIQYF. This chain links TRBV4-3 with TRBJ2-4; TRBD1 might be the D (6 bases). The CDR3 has 20 amino acids. Germline V gives CDR1 LGHNA, CDR2 YSLEER. V shed 0 bases and J shed 0 bases, with 21 bases lying between them.

This sequence joins TRBV25-1 and TRBJ1-6; D may be TRBD1 (5 bases). The CDR3 sequence is 15 residues long. The germline CDR1 and CDR2 sequences are MGHDK and SYGVNS. V shed 1 base and J shed 10 bases, with 14 bases lying between them. In DNA, the CDR3 is TGTGCCAGCAGTGAATCCGTGGTGGGGGGATCACCCCTCCACTTT. It codes for CASSESVVGGSPLHF.

The sample holds one count of this clone. The chain has TRBV6-5 and TRBJ1-4; D is ambiguous. V shed 2 bases and J shed 5 bases, with 15 bases lying between them. Germline V lookup: CDR1 MNHEY, CDR2 SVGAGI. This CDR3 region has 16 residues. CDR3 nucleotides: TGTGCCAGCAGTTACCCGAGGATCTCCGGGAATGAAAAACTGTTTTTT. It encodes CASSYPRISGNEKLFF.

J is TRBJ1-5 and V is TRBV13; D not resolved. The germline CDR1 and CDR2 sequences are PRHDT and FYEKMQ (reference sequence). Trimming pared 5 bases from V and 1 base from J, leaving 6 bases between. The CDR3 has 13 residues. This CDR3 reads CASSGGSNQPQHF. CDR3 sequence (DNA): TGTGCCAGCAGCGGCGGGAGCAATCAGCCCCAGCATTTT.

The V call is TRBV18, the J call TRBJ1-5; D possibly corresponds to TRBD1 (5 bases). Germline V gives CDR1 KGHSH, CDR2 LQKENI. This CDR3 region has 14 residues. Trimming removed 2 bases from V and 6 bases from J, with 11 bases in between. CDR3 DNA sequence: TGTGCCAGCTCACCAGGGGCAGAATTTCAGCCCCAGCATTTT. Its translation: CASSPGAEFQPQHF.

The rearrangement uses TRBV19 and TRBJ1-4, with TRBD1 matching over 8 bases. The germline V gene encodes CDR1 LNHDA and CDR2 SQIVND (reference sequence). This CDR3 spans 14 amino acids. With 6 bases clipped from V and 6 bases from J, the junction kept 6 bases outside the gene matches. The CDR3 DNA is TGTGCCAGTAGAAAGGACAGGGCGGATGAAAAACTGTTTTTT. This translates into CASRKDRADEKLFF.

The genes are TRBV5-1 and TRBJ2-7; TRBD1 might be the D (6 bases). CDR1 is SGHRS and CDR2 is YFSETQ in the germline V gene. V was pared by 2 bases and J by 5 bases, with 8 bases between. CDR3 length: 12 amino acids. The CDR3 loop reads CASSFEGDEQYF. The CDR3 DNA sequence: TGCGCCAGCAGCTTTGAGGGGGACGAGCAGTACTTC.

The V gene is TRBV2, the J gene TRBJ2-5; D unclear. This CDR3 is 15 amino acids long. V dropped 1 base and J dropped 4 bases, with 13 bases sitting between them. The germline V gene has CDR1 SNHLY and CDR2 FYNNEI. In nucleotides, the CDR3 is TGTGCCAGCAGTGAAGACAGCCTGTTTGTAGAGACCCAGTACTTC. Its protein is CASSEDSLFVETQYF.

The chain carries TRBV6-5 and TRBJ1-1; no definite D call. The ends were cut back, 2 bases at V and 2 bases at J, with 6 bases in the middle. Germline CDR1 reads MNHEY; CDR2 reads SVGAGI. The CDR3 totals 13 residues. The CDR3 DNA sequence: TGTGCCAGCAGTTACCAACTCAACACTGAAGCTTTCTTT. It codes for CASSYQLNTEAFF.